Below are 27 T cell receptor beta chains sequenced from a single sample in a study of cytomegalovirus exposure and HLA in healthy donors. Vbeta (60) and Jbeta (13) primers were used in the PCR. Libraries were prepared by immunoSEQ multiplex PCR; TCRdb keeps only in-frame clonotypes and omits some of them. Altogether 100,000 to 150,000 clones are present, nearly 80% being singletons, with the ten largest covering just under 6.5%. Sequencing input: PBMCs. These receptors originate from a woman in her 40s in good health and CMV-seronegative.

This clone has only one observation. The genes are TRBV7-8 and TRBJ1-2; no firm D call. Germline assignment: CDR1 SGHVS and CDR2 FQNEAQ. This CDR3 comprises 14 residues. The germline V and J ends were trimmed by 1 base and 4 bases, with 10 bases remaining between them. The CDR3 region is CASSLGPGAYGYTF. CDR3 sequence (DNA): TGTGCCAGCAGCTTAGGGCCGGGAGCCTATGGCTACACCTTC.

The genes are TRBV2 and TRBJ2-5; 8 bases agree with TRBD2. The end of the DNA aligns better with TRBJ2-7, so the J call may be wrong. The CDR3 is 16 amino acids. Germline values: CDR1 SNHLY, CDR2 FYNNEI. The DNA of the CDR3 is TGTGCCAGCAGGGATCCCCCGGGAGGGACTGGGTACGAGCAGTACTTC. Its translation: CASRDPPGGTGYEQYF.

V is TRBV6-1 and J is TRBJ2-7, with TRBD2 matching over 7 bases. The CDR3 sequence is 15 residues long. The V segment lost 3 bases and the J segment 0 bases; nucleotides outside the gene matches: 5. Germline assignment: CDR1 MNHNS and CDR2 SASEGT. The CDR3 region has the DNA TGTGCCAGCAGTGATACGGGGGAGGGCTCCTACGAGCAGTACTTC. Its protein product is CASSDTGEGSYEQYF.

This clone showed up just a few times. As DNA, the CDR3 is TGTGCCACCTCACAGGCGCCGAACACCGGGGAGCTGTTTTTT. Its protein product is CATSQAPNTGELFF. V usage is TRBV15 and J usage is TRBJ2-2; perhaps TRBD1 as D (5 bases). The V and J ends lost 8 bases and 0 bases respectively, with 10 bases between them. The CDR3 contains 14 residues. Looked up from germline, CDR1 is LNHNV and CDR2 is YYDKDF (reference sequence).

The CDR3 DNA reads TGCAGCGTCCACAGGGGTGGCGGCTACACCTTC. Amino acid sequence: CSVHRGGGYTF. This rearrangement joins TRBV29-1 to TRBJ1-2; 7 positions match TRBD1. Losses at the gene ends were 6 bases for V and 8 bases for J; bases not matched to a gene: 6. The CDR3 is made up of 11 amino acids. Germline CDR1 and CDR2: SQVTM and ANQGSEA.

The gene calls are TRBV12-5 and TRBJ2-1, with 8 bases matching TRBD2. With V trimmed by 3 bases and J by 7 bases, 5 bases remained unmatched. This CDR3 region has 14 residues. CDR1 and CDR2 (germline): LGHNT, FRNRAP. The CDR3, as DNA: TGTGCTAGTGGTTTATCACTAGCGGTTAATGAGCAGTTCTTC. Translation gives CASGLSLAVNEQFF.

The rearrangement links TRBV5-1 to TRBJ2-3, with TRBD1 as a possible D gene (5 bases). The length of the CDR3 is 15 residues. With 0 bases removed from V and 1 base from J, the gap between germline ends came to 9 bases. From germline, CDR1 is SGHRS and CDR2 YFSETQ. Here the CDR3 reads CASSLVGRGTDTQYF. CDR3 nucleotides: TGCGCCAGCAGCTTGGTCGGCAGGGGCACAGATACGCAGTATTTT.

Of note for this clone: The DNA is left out, because the CDR3 cannot be placed on it with certainty; the CDR3 is given as TCRdb lists it. V is TRBV6-6 and J is TRBJ1-2. In germline, CDR1 is MNHNY, CDR2 SVGAGI (reference sequence). The CDR3 comprises 14 residues, both ends counted. The CDR3 is CASSSSSEAGGYTF.

The chain recombines TRBV19 with TRBJ2-6; perhaps TRBD2 as D (6 bases). In germline, CDR1 is LNHDA, CDR2 SQIVND (reference sequence). V was shortened by 5 bases and J by 0 bases, with 20 bases between the two germline ends. CDR3 length equals 19 residues. CDR3 residues: CASSQEGRDFSSGANVLTF. CDR3 nucleotide sequence: TGTGCCAGTAGTCAGGAGGGGCGCGACTTTAGCTCTGGGGCCAACGTCCTGACTTTC. Drawing the rest from reference TRBV19 and TRBJ2-6, the complete variable domain is DGGITQSPKYLFRKEGQNVTLSCEQNLNHDAMYWYRQDPGQGLRLIYYSQIVNDFQKGDIAEGYSVSREKKESFPLTVTSAQKNPTAFYLCASSQEGRDFSSGANVLTFGAGSRLTVL.

The rearrangement links TRBV5-1 to TRBJ2-7; 8 nucleotides line up with TRBD2. From germline, CDR1 is SGHRS and CDR2 YFSETQ. After removal of 0 bases from V and 3 bases from J, the junction contained 8 bases not matched to a gene. This CDR3 region has 16 residues. CDR3 sequence: CASSLVGSGKDYEQYF. The DNA for the CDR3 is TGCGCCAGCAGCTTGGTGGGTAGCGGGAAAGACTACGAGCAGTACTTC.

This chain uses TRBV27 with TRBJ2-7; 8 bases agree with TRBD1. The junction had 10 bases not matched to a gene; V was cut back by 5 bases and J by 10 bases. The germline gives CDR1 MNHEY, CDR2 SMNVEV (reference sequence). The CDR3 runs 13 residues. The chain's CDR3 is CASSRGQGAFQYF. As DNA, the CDR3 is TGTGCCAGCAGTAGAGGGCAGGGGGCTTTTCAGTACTTC.

The V call is TRBV12-2, the J call TRBJ2-7; TRBD1 is the table's D call, not checked against the DNA. TRBV12-2 is annotated as a pseudogene. The CDR3 contains 15 residues. Here the CDR3 reads CASRSKRDRGLEQYF. DNA of the CDR3: TGTGCAAGTCGCTCAAAGAGGGACAGGGGGCTTGAGCAGTACTTC.

The genes are TRBV28 and TRBJ2-7; 10 bases fit TRBD2. Germline CDR1 MDHEN, CDR2 SYDVKM. The V gene end was trimmed by 3 bases and the J gene end by 3 bases; junction bases not matched to a gene: 8. This CDR3 comprises 16 residues. CDR3 residues: CASSLEREGPIYEQYF. CDR3 nucleotide sequence: TGTGCCAGCAGTTTGGAGCGGGAGGGCCCCATCTACGAGCAGTACTTC.

The gene calls are TRBV28 and TRBJ1-2; tentatively, D is TRBD1 (5 bases). Germline V gene sequence: CDR1 MDHEN, CDR2 SYDVKM. Between the trimmed V and J ends, which lost 7 bases and 2 bases, there was a span of 11 bases. CDR3 size: 13 residues. Here the CDR3 reads CASTEDSNYGYTF. Here the CDR3 DNA reads TGTGCCAGCACGGAAGACAGCAACTATGGCTACACCTTC.

Points on this clone: At one boundary the junction diverges from the germline segment, which might be a read error. This chain uses TRBV7-9 with TRBJ1-4; 7 positions agree with TRBD1. Germline CDR1 reads SEHNR; CDR2 reads FQNEAQ (reference sequence). The CDR3 is made up of 18 amino acids. CDR3 region: CSSSSDSRDSPFHEKLFF. As DNA, the CDR3 is TGTTCCAGCAGCTCTGACTCCCGGGACAGCCCGTTTCACGAAAAACTGTTTTTT.

In DNA, the CDR3 is TGTGCCAGCAGCTTAGCCAGGGGCCCCTACGAGCAGTACTTC. It specifies CASSLARGPYEQYF. The J gene is TRBJ2-7, the V gene TRBV7-6, with D tentatively TRBD1 (6 bases). V was shortened by 0 bases and J by 2 bases, with 8 bases between the two germline ends. The CDR3 has 14 residues. Per germline, CDR1 SGHVS and CDR2 FNYEAQ. Based on the CDR3 plus reference TRBV7-6 and TRBJ2-7, the full variable domain is GAGVSQSPRYKVTKRGQDVALRCDPISGHVSLYWYRQALGQGPEFLTYFNYEAQQDKSGLPNDRFSAERPEGSISTLTIQRTEQRDSAMYRCASSLARGPYEQYFGPGTRLTVT.

The genes are TRBV13 and TRBJ2-5, with 12 bases lining up with TRBD2. V lost 4 bases to trimming and J lost 4 bases; unmatched junction nucleotides: 7. The CDR3 covers 16 residues. Germline CDR1 PRHDT, CDR2 FYEKMQ (reference sequence). The CDR3 region is CASSSLAGGPSETQYF. For the CDR3, the DNA is TGTGCCAGCAGCTCCCTAGCGGGAGGGCCCTCAGAGACCCAGTACTTC. Variable domain in full (rest from reference TRBV13 and TRBJ2-5): AAGVIQSPRHLIKEKRETATLKCYPIPRHDTVYWYQQGPGQDPQFLISFYEKMQSDKGSIPDRFSAQQFSDYHSELNMSSLELGDSALYFCASSSLAGGPSETQYFGPGTRLLVL.

Only one count was recorded for this clone. This chain uses TRBV6-1 with TRBJ2-3; no firm D call. The CDR3 has 14 amino acids. Germline V gives CDR1 MNHNS, CDR2 SASEGT. V dropped 1 base and J dropped 3 bases, with 8 bases sitting between them. The chain's CDR3 is CASSEVYRTDTQYF. CDR3 bases: TGTGCCAGCAGTGAAGTTTACCGGACAGATACGCAGTATTTT.

The rearrangement uses TRBV2 and TRBJ2-1; 13 bases agree with TRBD2. After removal of 6 bases from V and 14 bases from J, the junction contained 4 bases not matched to a gene. CDR1 is SNHLY and CDR2 is FYNNEI in the germline V gene. This CDR3 spans 12 amino acids. The DNA for the CDR3 is TGTGCCAGCAGACCTGGACTAGCGGGGGAGTTCTTC. This codes for CASRPGLAGEFF.

This sequence joins TRBV27 and TRBJ2-5, with D perhaps TRBD2 (5 bases). CDR3 size: 13 residues. V dropped 3 bases and J dropped 4 bases, with 9 bases sitting between them. Looked up from germline, CDR1 is MNHEY and CDR2 is SMNVEV (reference sequence). CDR3 protein: CASSFRGSETQYF. CDR3 sequence (DNA): TGTGCCAGCAGTTTTCGGGGTTCAGAGACCCAGTACTTC.

CDR3 bases: TGTGCCAGCAGTTCGGACAGGGGAAAACTGTTTTTT. It translates to CASSSDRGKLFF. The V call is TRBV28, the J call TRBJ1-4, with 9 bases that match TRBD1. Trimming cost V 4 bases and J 10 bases; bases outside gene matches: 1. The germline V gene has CDR1 MDHEN and CDR2 SYDVKM. The CDR3 sequence is 12 residues long.

This clone turned up a few times. V gene TRBV27 combines with J gene TRBJ2-7, with TRBD1 identical over 9 bases. CDR1 is MNHEY, CDR2 SMNVEV, per germline (reference sequence). The CDR3 loop spans 14 amino acids. The ends lost 5 bases at V and 8 bases at J; junction bases unmatched: 10. CDR3 sequence: CASSPIGQGIKQYF. CDR3 nucleotide sequence: TGTGCCAGCAGTCCCATTGGACAGGGGATCAAGCAGTACTTC.

The V gene is TRBV7-2, the J gene TRBJ2-1, with TRBD2 matching 7 bases. The CDR3 has 16 residues. Germline lookup yields CDR1 SGHTA and CDR2 FQGNSA. The V segment lost 1 base and the J segment 8 bases; nucleotides outside the gene matches: 11. CDR3 protein: CASSLDGGTKGHEQFF. As DNA, the CDR3 is TGTGCCAGCAGCTTAGATGGCGGGACTAAGGGCCATGAGCAGTTCTTC.

The chain has TRBV6-4 and TRBJ2-1; 9 nucleotides agree with TRBD2. After removal of 10 bases from V and 3 bases from J, the junction contained 10 bases not matched to a gene. Germline assignment: CDR1 MRHNA and CDR2 SNTAGT. This CDR3 spans 15 amino acids. The CDR3: CATSEGGRDYNEQFF. DNA for the CDR3: TGTGCCACCTCAGAGGGCGGGAGGGACTACAATGAGCAGTTCTTC.

The CDR3 spells CATSRKGTGGSPLHF. CDR3 nucleotides: TGTGCCACCAGCAGAAAAGGGACAGGGGGATCACCCCTCCACTTT. This chain connects TRBV15 to TRBJ1-6; 11 bases are shared with TRBD1. This CDR3 has 15 residues. CDR1 is LNHNV and CDR2 is YYDKDF in the germline V gene (reference sequence). With 2 bases clipped from V and 10 bases from J, the junction kept 4 bases outside the gene matches.

This chain links TRBV7-3 with TRBJ2-6, with D possibly TRBD2 on 5 matching bases. The CDR3 loop spans 15 amino acids. Trimming stripped 2 bases from V and 4 bases from J, with 9 bases between. The germline CDR1 and CDR2 sequences are SGHTA and FQGTGA. The CDR3 reads CASSLVTGGANVLTF. For the CDR3, the DNA is TGTGCCAGCAGCTTAGTCACGGGAGGGGCCAACGTCCTGACTTTC. Supplemented by reference TRBV7-3 and TRBJ2-6, the full variable domain reads GAGVSQTPSNKVTEKGKYVELRCDPISGHTALYWYRQSLGQGPEFLIYFQGTGAADDSGLPNDRFFAVRPEGSVSTLKIQRTERGDSAVYLCASSLVTGGANVLTFGAGSRLTVL.

Worth noting for this clone: At one end, the junction sequence differs from germline, possibly due to a read error. The V gene is TRBV5-1, the J gene TRBJ2-4, with 11 bases matching TRBD1. CDR1 is SGHRS and CDR2 is YFSETQ in the germline V gene. CDR3 length equals 19 residues. CDR3 in DNA: TGCGCCAGCAGCCGTAATCGGGACAGGGGGTTGGGGGCCAAAAACAGTCAGTACTTC. Translated: CASSRNRDRGLGAKNSQYF.